The clone carrying this T cell receptor (beta chain) was detected a few times. Its cognate antigen is unknown. Other DNA sequences from this sample encode an identical CDR3 as well. A multiplex PCR was run with 60 Vbeta primers and 13 Jbeta primers. Produced via immunoSEQ multiplex PCR; TCRdb's table is partial and in-frame only. The sample lists about 170,000 clones, roughly 80% occurring once. This record comes from a study of cytomegalovirus exposure and HLA in healthy donors. General study results and limits: As a later analysis revealed, most CMV-associated TCR beta chains appeared HLA-restricted. Highly shared sequence variants in one cluster were likely a sequencing artifact.

Germline assignment: CDR1 SQVTM and CDR2 ANQGSEA. This CDR3 spans 12 amino acids. V was clipped by 5 bases and J by 0 bases, with 7 bases between them. The sample consisted of PBMCs. J is TRBJ2-5 and V is TRBV29-1, with D maybe TRBD1 (6 bases). This TCR came from a woman aged 45-60 years in good health and CMV-seropositive. The chain's CDR3 is CSVRTDQETQYF. The DNA of the CDR3 is TGCAGCGTTAGGACAGACCAAGAGACCCAGTACTTC.